The clone carrying this T cell receptor (beta chain) came up many times. The antigen remains undetermined. The germline CDR1 and CDR2 sequences are SGHTA and FQGNSA. Losses at the gene ends were 6 bases for V and 7 bases for J; bases not matched to a gene: 14. The CDR3 runs to 15 residues. The record originates from a study of T cell repertoires in cytomegalovirus infection. About the study: Researchers turned to recently identified HLA-C-restricted CMV epitopes as well as well-studied HLA-B-restricted ones. Indications came from public TCR beta signatures; they pointed to CMV infection and to a matching HLA type.

TCRdb redid the calling of the reads with MiXCR, one entry per CDR3 protein. The table records about 120,000 distinct CDR3 sequences, 30% to 35% of them present only once. Whole-study findings and limits: Cumulated frequencies of public TCR beta families served to identify carriers of CMV plus the relevant HLA.

Specimen: CD8+ T cells from cultured PBMCs, collected from culture after CMV antigen stimulation. V gene TRBV7-2 combines with J gene TRBJ1-1; 7 nucleotides align to TRBD1. This clonotype was obtained from a human donor in good health (CMV status not recorded). Some clones in this sample may be carry-over from other donors' samples. The CDR3 bases are TGTGCCAGCAGTTCTTTGCCCCAGGGGGGAAGTGAAGCTTTCTTT. Its protein is CASSSLPQGGSEAFF.